Listed below are T cell receptor beta chains from one sample, sequenced in a study of T-cell memory formation after mild COVID-19. Each CDR3 protein gets one entry after TCRdb re-called the 5' RACE reads with MiXCR. The data hold around 80,000 distinct CDR3 sequences, with over 10% observed a single time. Source material: PBMCs or a T cell subset sorted from them (not recorded which). The source of these receptors is a man aged 18 to 29 who had mild COVID-19 (a few samples of this study predate the infection). Cell type and time point are not known. CDR3s include the opening cysteine and the closing phenylalanine or tryptophan. The D gene is left open where the match is weak. Clone sizes are given selectively: once, few, many, or a class where the clone is expanded.

>TRBJ2-3|TRBV6-2/TRBV6-3|many|TRBD2
TGTGCCAGCAGTTACCTTCCGCTAGCGGGGAGCACAGATACGCAGTATTTT
CASSYLPLAGSTDTQYF
>TRBJ1-5|TRBV28|few|TRBD1
TGTGCCAGCAGTTTACCTGAGGACAGGGGTGGCAATTGGCCCCAGCATTTT
CASSLPEDRGGNWPQHF
>TRBJ1-2|TRBV4-1|.|.
TGCGCCAGCAGCTATGGAGAGACACAAGTTGGGAATGGCTACACCTTC
CASSYGETQVGNGYTF
>TRBJ1-1|TRBV27|.|.
TGTGCCAGCAAACGACGGGACATGAACACTGAAGCTTTCTTT
CASKRRDMNTEAFF
>TRBJ1-4|TRBV7-9|few|.
TGTGCCAGCAGCTTTGAAAATGAAAAACTGTTTTTT
CASSFENEKLFF
>TRBJ2-1|TRBV12-5|.|TRBD1
TGTGCTAGTGGTTGGGACAGGGGCGATGAGCAGTTCTTC
CASGWDRGDEQFF
>TRBJ1-2|TRBV29-1|.|.
TGCAGCGTTGACGGCTACACCTTC
CSVDGYTF
>TRBJ2-5|TRBV25-1|few|TRBD1
TGTGCCAGCAGTGAAACGGGACAGCAAGAGACCCAGTACTTC
CASSETGQQETQYF
>TRBJ1-6|TRBV4-1|few|.
TGCGCCAGCAGCCAAGAACGGAGACCACCCCTCCACTTT
CASSQERRPPLHF
>TRBJ1-5|TRBV6-6|.|.
TGTGCCAGCAGCATGGACAGACCCCAGCATTTT
CASSMDRPQHF
>TRBJ2-5|TRBV7-9|few|TRBD2
TGTGCCAGCAGCTTAGGAAGCGGGGGGGCCTGGGAGACCCAGTACTTC
CASSLGSGGAWETQYF
>TRBJ2-2|TRBV7-6|few|.
TGTGCCAGCAGCTTAGGGGCGAACACCGGGGAGCTGTTTTTT
CASSLGANTGELFF
>TRBJ1-2|TRBV7-9|few|.
TGTGCCAGCAGCTACCGGGACGGGCAGGACTATGGCTACACCTTC
CASSYRDGQDYGYTF
>TRBJ2-5|TRBV15|few|.
TGTGCCACCAGCAGGTACATTCACGAGACCCAGTACTTC
CATSRYIHETQYF
>TRBJ1-1|TRBV12-3/TRBV12-4|few|.
TGTGCCAGCAGTTTTTTAAGGGGCCCTGAAGCTTTCTTT
CASSFLRGPEAFF
>TRBJ1-1|TRBV5-8|.|.
TGTGCCAGCAGCTTCAGGTGGCAGAACACTGAAGCTTTCTTT
CASSFRWQNTEAFF
>TRBJ2-7|TRBV14|many|TRBD1
TGTGCCAGCAGCTCCCGGGACAGGGGGAACGAGCAGTACTTC
CASSSRDRGNEQYF
>TRBJ2-1|TRBV7-3|.|TRBD2
TGTGCCAGCAGCCCGGGGGTGGGAGGGAATGAGCAGTTCTTC
CASSPGVGGNEQFF
>TRBJ1-1|TRBV12-3/TRBV12-4|.|.
TGTGCCAGCAGTTGGGAGGGGGGAACTTTCTTT
CASSWEGGTFF
>TRBJ2-7|TRBV7-9|few|.
TGTGCCAGCAGCCTTGGGCCCAGCGACGAGCAGTACTTC
CASSLGPSDEQYF
>TRBJ2-2|TRBV12-3/TRBV12-4|.|.
TGTGCCAGCATCAAACTTGGCGCCGGGGAGCTGTTTTTT
CASIKLGAGELFF
>TRBJ1-1|TRBV7-8|few|.
TGTGCCAGCAGCTTAGTAGGGCCTCTGGGGAACACTGAAGCTTTCTTT
CASSLVGPLGNTEAFF
>TRBJ2-5|TRBV6-5|few|TRBD1
TGTGCCAGCAGTCCGGACAGGTCATCTCAGGAGACCCAGTACTTC
CASSPDRSSQETQYF
>TRBJ1-6|TRBV5-1|.|.
TGCGCCAGCAGCTTGGATCCGGACAGTAATTCACCCCTCCACTTT
CASSLDPDSNSPLHF
>TRBJ2-1|TRBV7-9|few|.
TGTGCCAGCAGCCCCAATGGGGCGAATGAGCAGTTCTTC
CASSPNGANEQFF
>TRBJ2-1|TRBV6-5|.|.
TGTGCCAGCAGTTACACGACAGCCTACAATGAGCAGTTCTTC
CASSYTTAYNEQFF